This entry is about one T cell receptor beta chain. Its cognate antigen is unknown. The repertoire was sequenced with immunoSEQ multiplex PCR; TCRdb's copy has only in-frame clones and lacks some. The table includes some 46,000 clones, nearly 90% detected once. This sample was taken from a study of OX40 agonist ivuxolimab in advanced cancers. Across the study: A mean age of 60 years, range 23 to 79, was recorded, and about 83% were male.

V dropped 0 bases and J dropped 6 bases, with 14 bases sitting between them. CDR3 length: 15 residues. Germline V gene lookup returns CDR1 MNHEY and CDR2 SMNVEV (reference sequence). General observations from the study: Compared with CD4+, CD8+ T cells on average had more expanded clones. At doses 0.1 to 3.0 mg/kg, CD4+ and CD8+ clones expanded.

The source was CD4+ or CD8+ T cells sorted from blood, collected in a trial of the OX40 agonist ivuxolimab. The sequence came from an adult with an advanced solid tumor such as melanoma, head and neck, liver or kidney cancer. The chain is built from TRBV27 and TRBJ1-2, with a tentative D call TRBD1 (5 bases). The CDR3 coding sequence is TGTGCCAGCAGTTTATCGCGGCAGGGAGGAGATGGCTACACCTTC. This sequence encodes CASSLSRQGGDGYTF.